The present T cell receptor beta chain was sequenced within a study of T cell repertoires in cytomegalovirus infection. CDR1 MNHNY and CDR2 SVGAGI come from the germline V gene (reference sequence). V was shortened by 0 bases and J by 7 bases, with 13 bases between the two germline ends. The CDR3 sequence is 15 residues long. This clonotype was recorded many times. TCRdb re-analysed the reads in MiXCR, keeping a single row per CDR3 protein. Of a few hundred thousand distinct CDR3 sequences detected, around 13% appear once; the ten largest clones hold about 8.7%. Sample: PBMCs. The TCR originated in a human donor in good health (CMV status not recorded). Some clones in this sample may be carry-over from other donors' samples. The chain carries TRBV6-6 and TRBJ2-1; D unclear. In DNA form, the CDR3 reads TGTGCCAGCAGTTACTCGCGCAGTGATGGGAATGAGCAGTTCTTC. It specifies CASSYSRSDGNEQFF.